The clone carrying this TCR beta chain was detected once. Antigen specificity is unknown. There are 20 residues in the CDR3. The data are from a study of T cell responses to AZD1222 COVID-19 vaccine. Whole-study findings and limits: Spike-specific TCR breadth and depth went up after people got two AZD1222 doses.

Profiled with immunoSEQ multiplex PCR; TCRdb holds only in-frame clones, not every one. The top ten clones hold 1.5% to 2% of a sample with over 150,000 clones, around 94% of them seen once. Sample: peripheral blood, taken 28 days after the second AZD1222 dose. The clonotype was recovered from an adult who received the AZD1222 COVID-19 vaccine. This sequence joins TRBV21-1 and TRBJ2-3; the table calls TRBD2, which could not be checked here. TRBV21-1 is a pseudogene segment. The CDR3 DNA reads TGTGCCAGCAGCAAAGTAAGAGGATTTTGCGGACTCGTCCCCGCAGATACGCAGTATTTT. This gives the protein CASSKVRGFCGLVPADTQYF.